This is a list of T cell receptor beta chains from one sample in a study of T cells expressing NK-cell markers. TCRdb re-called the 5' RACE reads and catalogs CDR3 proteins one per entry, DNA excluded. The sample data list 500,000 to 700,000 distinct CDR3 sequences. The sample consisted of blood T cells: a sorted CD56 or NKG2C T cell subset, CD4+ or CD8+ T cells, or bulk PBMC T cells (not recorded which). These TCRs come from a young man in good health. The CDR3 runs from the conserved cysteine through the conserved F or W.

TRBJ2-6 | TRBV9 | CASSVEGDRTFSGANVLTF
TRBJ2-7 | TRBV10-3 | CAISSTGGMTYEQYF
TRBJ2-1 | TRBV3-1 | CASSQETSGPPEQFF
TRBJ2-4 | TRBV27 | CASSLNRQNIQYF
TRBJ2-1 | TRBV4-2 | CASSQDTGQVRYYNEQFF
TRBJ1-4 | TRBV6-5 | CASSYSIGSDRAMFF
TRBJ2-1 | TRBV7-8 | CASSRTSARFYNEQFF
TRBJ2-3 | TRBV16 | CASSQSDTQYF
TRBJ2-7 | TRBV27 | CASSSGLSDEQYF
TRBJ1-1 | TRBV6-5 | CASILRGAGAFF
TRBJ2-7 | TRBV14 | CASSQSVRTFYEQYF
TRBJ2-2 | TRBV11-3 | CASSSLPGSTGELFF
TRBJ2-1 | TRBV27 | CASSLVDRDREQFF
TRBJ1-4 | TRBV6-2/TRBV6-3 | CASSQQNATNEKLFF
TRBJ2-1 | TRBV29-1 | CSAAHLAGGLNEQFF
TRBJ2-3 | TRBV11-2 | CASSLLGSGATSTDTQYF
TRBJ2-1 | TRBV15 | CATSRETSSNEQFF
TRBJ2-7 | TRBV4-3 | CASSQDWRNRGKNTYYEQYF
TRBJ1-5 | TRBV12-3/TRBV12-4 | CASSRDRGNQPQHF
TRBJ2-5 | TRBV12-3/TRBV12-4 | CASSPDRGFGSQYF
TRBJ2-7 | TRBV5-5 | CASSFEGYYEQYF
TRBJ1-6 | TRBV20-1 | CSASLGQGSSPLHF
TRBJ2-3 | TRBV29-1 | CSVGGVTDTQYF
TRBJ2-3 | TRBV5-1 | CASSLAGARDTQYF
TRBJ2-2 | TRBV29-1 | CSGRGPSGNTGELFF
TRBJ2-3 | TRBV7-8 | CASSQPQVTDTQYF
TRBJ2-1 | TRBV20-1 | CSVHLGSSGSHEQFF
TRBJ2-1 | TRBV10-3 | CAISRTGTGGTKEQFF
TRBJ2-3 | TRBV9 | CASSAHSLGGADTQYF
TRBJ2-1 | TRBV12-3/TRBV12-4 | CASSSLGWHNEQFF
TRBJ1-2 | TRBV10-3 | CAISELLGGADYGYTF
TRBJ2-7 | TRBV27 | CASRSGRGFDEQYF
TRBJ2-4 | TRBV20-1 | CSAQGPENRPKNIQYF
TRBJ2-7 | TRBV29-1 | CSVRGRLHEQYF
TRBJ1-2 | TRBV12-3/TRBV12-4 | CASSSRRQGHGYTF
TRBJ2-3 | TRBV20-1 | CSASPRGGGATDTQYF
TRBJ2-3 | TRBV20-1 | CSVGEPTDTQYF
TRBJ2-2 | TRBV2 | CASGQSPSGELFF
TRBJ2-7 | TRBV7-9 | CASSLPLGVRGGGEQYF
TRBJ2-2 | TRBV12-3/TRBV12-4 | CASSLVFGTGGRVGELFF
TRBJ1-6 | TRBV4-3 | CASSQGQRNSPLHF
TRBJ2-5 | TRBV6-1 | CASSSGRQETQYF
TRBJ1-1 | TRBV7-9 | CASSSRSDTEAFF
TRBJ2-7 | TRBV2 | CASKEDRGLYEQYF
TRBJ2-7 | TRBV12-3/TRBV12-4 | CASSYTGGGVLYEQYF